This paragraph reports one TCR beta chain. Authors' processing steps: Reference gene primer amplification yielded estimated nucleated cell counts. Data came from immunoSEQ multiplex PCR; TCRdb stores just in-frame clones and leaves some out. V, J and clone size are taken as reported in that table, and D and trimming were inferred from the DNA itself. Of tens of thousands of clones in the sample, 70% to 85% were seen once. There are 15 residues in the CDR3. These data are taken from a study of blood T cell repertoires in COVID-19. Whole-study context: The samples span acute and convalescent COVID-19 from the United States, Italy and Spain. The analysed material was cDNA or gDNA that came from T cells, B-cell-depleted T cells, or PBMCs.

This receptor was taken from a man over 45 with active or convalescent COVID-19. Input material: peripheral blood. The V gene is TRBV21-1, the J gene TRBJ2-3; the DNA was not compared with TRBD1, the D call given in the table. TRBV21-1 is a pseudogene. CDR3 nucleotides: TGTGCCAGCAATTCAAAGGGGCAGAAGGGAGATACGCAGTATTTT. Its protein is CASNSKGQKGDTQYF.